This T cell receptor (beta chain) was retrieved from a study of metastatic and nonmetastatic thyroid tumors. The germline V gene encodes CDR1 DFQATT and CDR2 SNEGSKA (reference sequence). V lost 1 base, J lost 4 bases, and 10 bases stayed unmatched. CDR3 size: 16 residues. In the original workflow: The study's classifier, a distant-metastasis tool for papillary thyroid cancer, was built using CDR3 differences across clinicopathological groups. TCRdb re-called the PCR reads with MiXCR. TCRdb assigned the V and J calls; the authors' analysis was not used. The sample holds about 20,000 clones, 24% seen once. All patients were untreated before thyroid surgery. This clone was detected a few times.

The clonotype originates from a female donor with papillary thyroid cancer or a benign thyroid nodule (not recorded which). Some clones in this sample may be carry-over from other donors' samples. The chain recombines TRBV20-1 with TRBJ2-3; TRBD2 matches at 8 bases. The sample comprised tumor tissue. This CDR3 reads CSARGWGGRSADTQYF. The CDR3 region has the DNA TGCAGTGCTAGAGGGTGGGGCGGGAGGTCCGCAGATACGCAGTATTTT.